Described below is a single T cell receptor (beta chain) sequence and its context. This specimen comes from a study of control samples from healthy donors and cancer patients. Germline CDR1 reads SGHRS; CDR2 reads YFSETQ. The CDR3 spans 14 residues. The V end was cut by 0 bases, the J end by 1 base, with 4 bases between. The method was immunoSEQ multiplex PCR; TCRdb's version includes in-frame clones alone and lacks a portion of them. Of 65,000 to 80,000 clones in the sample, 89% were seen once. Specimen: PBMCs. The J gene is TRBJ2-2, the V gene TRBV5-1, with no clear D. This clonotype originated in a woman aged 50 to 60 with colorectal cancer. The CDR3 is CASSLGGNTGELFF. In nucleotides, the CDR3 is TGCGCCAGCAGCTTGGGAGGGAACACCGGGGAGCTGTTTTTT.